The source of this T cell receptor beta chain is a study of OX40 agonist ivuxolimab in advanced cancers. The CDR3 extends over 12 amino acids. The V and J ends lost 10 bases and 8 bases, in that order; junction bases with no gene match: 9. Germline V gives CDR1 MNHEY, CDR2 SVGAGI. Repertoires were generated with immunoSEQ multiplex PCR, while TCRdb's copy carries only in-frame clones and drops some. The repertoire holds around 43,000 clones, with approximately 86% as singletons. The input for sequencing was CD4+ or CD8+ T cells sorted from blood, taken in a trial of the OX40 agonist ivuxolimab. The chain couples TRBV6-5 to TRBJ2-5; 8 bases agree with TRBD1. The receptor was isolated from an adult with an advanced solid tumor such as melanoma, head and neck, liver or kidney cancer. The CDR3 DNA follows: TGTGCCATAGCCGGGACAGGAGGTACCCAGTACTTC. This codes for CAIAGTGGTQYF.